One T cell receptor (beta chain) is described in this entry. Across 20 to 25 US areas, participants ranged in age from 18 to 89 years. Which cohort a participant joined came from the clinical history participants gave. V was pared by 4 bases and J by 3 bases, with 13 bases between. The CDR3 is made up of 15 amino acids. Germline V gives CDR1 SGHDN, CDR2 FVKESK. Original data processing: Reference gene primer amplification gave estimated nucleated cell counts. Generated by immunoSEQ multiplex PCR, the TCRdb table keeps only in-frame clones and is missing some. The V and J calls and clone size were taken over from that table, and D and trimming were inferred from the DNA. Here the sample spans more than 250,000 clones, 85% to 90% being singletons. The data are from a study of blood T cell repertoires in COVID-19. As for the study in general: The analysed material was cDNA or gDNA that came from T cells, B-cell-depleted T cells, or PBMCs.

The rearrangement joins TRBV14 to TRBJ1-5; D is ambiguous. The sequence was collected from a young woman with acute COVID-19. The sequenced material came from PBMCs or T cells enriched from blood (not recorded which). This chain's CDR3 is CASSRRGVSNQPQHF. In DNA, the CDR3 is TGTGCCAGCAGCCGCCGCGGGGTTTCCAATCAGCCCCAGCATTTT.